The present T cell receptor (beta chain) was sequenced within a study of high-grade serous ovarian cancer treatment subgroups. Study-wide context: Mean per sample: around 14,000 reads, 6,000 to 8,000 unique TCR beta rearrangements.

Here immunoSEQ multiplex PCR was the method, and the copy in TCRdb shows in-frame clones only, minus some. The sample records around 37,000 clones, 75% to 85% being singletons. Germline trimming cut 8 bases from V and 6 bases from J; bases unmatched to any gene: 5. CDR3 length: 13 residues. From germline, CDR1 is MNHEY and CDR2 SMNVEV (reference sequence). The tumor samples were collected prior to definitive surgery or chemotherapy. The source of this sequence is a human donor with high-grade serous ovarian cancer. The gene calls are TRBV27 and TRBJ1-4; 8 nucleotides agree with TRBD1. Input material: tumor tissue. The CDR3 DNA reads TGTGCCAGCGGGTACAGGGGGGATGAAAAACTGTTTTTT. It translates to CASGYRGDEKLFF.